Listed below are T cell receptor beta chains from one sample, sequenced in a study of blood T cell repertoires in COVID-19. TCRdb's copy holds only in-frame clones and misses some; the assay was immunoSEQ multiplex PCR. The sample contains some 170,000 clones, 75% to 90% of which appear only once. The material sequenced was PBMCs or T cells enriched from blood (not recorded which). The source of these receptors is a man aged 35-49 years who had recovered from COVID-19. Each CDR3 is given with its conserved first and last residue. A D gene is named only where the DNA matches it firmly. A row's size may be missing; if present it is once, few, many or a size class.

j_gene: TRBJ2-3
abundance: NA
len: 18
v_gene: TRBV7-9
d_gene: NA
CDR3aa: CASSFAHNNPGNTDTQYF
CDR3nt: TGTGCCAGCAGCTTCGCCCATAATAACCCCGGGAACACAGATACGCAGTATTTT

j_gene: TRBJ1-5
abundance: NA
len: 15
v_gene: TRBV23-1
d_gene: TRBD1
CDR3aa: CASSHRTGFDQPQHF
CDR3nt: TGCGCCAGCAGTCACCGGACAGGGTTCGATCAGCCCCAGCATTTT

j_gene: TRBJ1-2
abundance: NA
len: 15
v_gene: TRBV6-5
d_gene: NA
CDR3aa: CASSFDDKLNYGYTF
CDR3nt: TGTGCCAGCAGTTTCGACGACAAGCTTAACTATGGCTACACCTTC

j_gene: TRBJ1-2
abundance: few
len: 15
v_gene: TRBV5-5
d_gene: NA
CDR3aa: CASSAGNGGYYGYTF
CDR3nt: TGTGCCAGCAGCGCCGGTAACGGGGGGTACTATGGCTACACCTTC

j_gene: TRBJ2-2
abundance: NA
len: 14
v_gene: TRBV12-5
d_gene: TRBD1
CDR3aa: CASGAGGNTGELFF
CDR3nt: TGTGCTAGTGGGGCAGGGGGAAACACCGGGGAGCTGTTTTTT

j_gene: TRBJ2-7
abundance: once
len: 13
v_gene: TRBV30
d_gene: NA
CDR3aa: CAWMAAGSYEQYF
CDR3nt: TGTGCCTGGATGGCCGCGGGTTCCTACGAGCAGTACTTC

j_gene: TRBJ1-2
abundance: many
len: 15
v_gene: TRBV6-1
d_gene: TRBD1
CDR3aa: CASSELPRGQYGYTF
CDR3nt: TGTGCCAGCAGTGAGCTTCCCCGGGGACAGTATGGCTACACCTTC

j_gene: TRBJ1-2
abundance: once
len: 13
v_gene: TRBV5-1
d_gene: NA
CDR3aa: CASSWDWNYGYTF
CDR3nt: TGCGCCAGCAGCTGGGACTGGAACTATGGCTACACCTTC

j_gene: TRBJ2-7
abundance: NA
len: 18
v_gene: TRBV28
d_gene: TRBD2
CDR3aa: CASSLSPGLGSLSYEQYF
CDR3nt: TGTGCCAGCAGTTTATCGCCGGGACTAGGTTCCCTATCTTACGAGCAGTACTTC

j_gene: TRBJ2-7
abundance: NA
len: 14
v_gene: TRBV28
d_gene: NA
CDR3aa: CASSYETGTYEQYF
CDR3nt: TGTGCCAGCAGTTATGAGACAGGAACCTACGAGCAGTACTTC

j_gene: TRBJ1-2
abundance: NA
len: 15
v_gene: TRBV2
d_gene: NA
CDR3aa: CASSGDTGDPYGYTF
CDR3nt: TGTGCCAGCAGTGGAGACACGGGGGATCCCTATGGCTACACCTTC

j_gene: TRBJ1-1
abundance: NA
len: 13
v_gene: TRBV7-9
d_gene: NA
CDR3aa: CASSLDGGTEAFF
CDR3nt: TGTGCCAGCAGCTTAGACGGGGGCACTGAAGCTTTCTTT

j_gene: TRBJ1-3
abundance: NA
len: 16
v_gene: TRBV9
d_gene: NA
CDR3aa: CASSVEAGIVGNTIYF
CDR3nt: TGTGCCAGCAGCGTAGAGGCAGGTATCGTAGGAAACACCATATATTTT

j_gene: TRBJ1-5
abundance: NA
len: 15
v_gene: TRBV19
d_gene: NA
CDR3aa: CASSISDGGAQPQHF
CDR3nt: TGTGCCAGTAGCATAAGCGACGGGGGGGCTCAGCCCCAGCATTTT

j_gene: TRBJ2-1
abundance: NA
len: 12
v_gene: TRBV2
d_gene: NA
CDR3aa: CASGTPRNEQFF
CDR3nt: TGTGCCAGCGGCACTCCGAGGAATGAGCAGTTCTTC

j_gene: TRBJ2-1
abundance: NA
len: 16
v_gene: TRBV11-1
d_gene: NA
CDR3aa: CASSVHRGLGLNEQFF
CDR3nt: TGTGCCAGCAGCGTTCACAGAGGATTGGGGCTCAATGAGCAGTTCTTC

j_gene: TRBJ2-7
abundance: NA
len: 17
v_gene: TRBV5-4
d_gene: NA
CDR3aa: CASSFPSGSGPLREQYF
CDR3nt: TGTGCCAGCAGCTTTCCCTCTGGTAGCGGTCCTCTCCGCGAGCAGTACTTC

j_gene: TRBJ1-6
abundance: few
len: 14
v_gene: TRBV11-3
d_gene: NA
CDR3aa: CASTINGGASPLHF
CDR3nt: TGTGCCAGCACCATTAATGGGGGGGCTTCACCCCTCCACTTT

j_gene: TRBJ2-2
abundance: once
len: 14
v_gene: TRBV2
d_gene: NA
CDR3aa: CASRATGSAGELFF
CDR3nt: TGTGCCAGCAGGGCCACAGGGTCCGCCGGGGAGCTGTTTTTT

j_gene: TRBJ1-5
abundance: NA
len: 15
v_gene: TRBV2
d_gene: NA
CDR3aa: CASSEPGLLNQPQHF
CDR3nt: TGTGCCAGCAGTGAACCCGGACTCCTCAATCAGCCCCAGCATTTT

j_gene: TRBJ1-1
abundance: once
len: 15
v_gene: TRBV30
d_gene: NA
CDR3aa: CAWSVTFGVNTEAFF
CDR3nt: TGTGCCTGGAGTGTTACATTTGGTGTTAACACTGAAGCTTTCTTT

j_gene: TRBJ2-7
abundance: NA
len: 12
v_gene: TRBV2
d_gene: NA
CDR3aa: CASSGRGYEQYF
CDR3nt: TGTGCCAGCAGTGGACGCGGGTACGAGCAGTACTTC

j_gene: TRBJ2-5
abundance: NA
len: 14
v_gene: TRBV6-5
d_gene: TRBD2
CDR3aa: CASHRGGPQETQYF
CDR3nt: TGTGCCAGCCATCGGGGGGGGCCACAAGAGACCCAGTACTTC

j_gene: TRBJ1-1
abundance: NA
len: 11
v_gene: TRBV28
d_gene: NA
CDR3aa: CASIEFGEAFF
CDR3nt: TGTGCCAGCATCGAATTCGGTGAAGCTTTCTTT

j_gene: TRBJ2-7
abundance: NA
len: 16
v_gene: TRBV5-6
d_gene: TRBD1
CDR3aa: CASSTTGQGTSYEQYF
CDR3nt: TGTGCCAGCAGCACGACAGGGCAGGGCACATCCTACGAGCAGTACTTC

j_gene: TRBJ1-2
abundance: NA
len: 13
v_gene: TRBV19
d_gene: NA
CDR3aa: CASTSAASYGYTF
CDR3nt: TGTGCCAGCACCTCGGCCGCTAGCTATGGCTACACCTTC

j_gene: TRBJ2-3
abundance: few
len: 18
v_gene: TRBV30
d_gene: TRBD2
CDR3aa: CAWSGGLRRGTNTDTQYF
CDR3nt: TGTGCCTGGAGTGGTGGGCTCAGGCGGGGGACCAACACAGATACGCAGTATTTT

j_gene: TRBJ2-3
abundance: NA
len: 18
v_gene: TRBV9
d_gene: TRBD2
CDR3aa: CASSARGGGAIHSDTQYF
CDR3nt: TGTGCCAGCAGCGCCCGCGGCGGGGGGGCAATCCACTCAGATACGCAGTATTTT

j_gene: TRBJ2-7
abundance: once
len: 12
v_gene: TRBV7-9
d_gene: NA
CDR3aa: CAMSDRSYEQYF
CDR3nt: TGTGCCATGTCGGACAGATCCTACGAGCAGTACTTC

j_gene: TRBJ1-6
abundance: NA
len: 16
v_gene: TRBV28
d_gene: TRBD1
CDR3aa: CASSDAGQGNNSPLHF
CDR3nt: TGTGCCAGCAGTGACGCGGGACAGGGAAATAATTCACCCCTCCACTTT

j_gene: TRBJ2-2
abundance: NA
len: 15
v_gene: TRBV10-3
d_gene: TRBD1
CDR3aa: CALKRGTEISGELFF
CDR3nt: TGTGCCCTCAAGAGGGGGACAGAGATATCCGGGGAGCTGTTTTTT

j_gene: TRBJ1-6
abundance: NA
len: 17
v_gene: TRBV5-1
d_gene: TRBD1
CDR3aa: CASSSTTGQGTNSPLHF
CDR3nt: TGCGCCAGCAGCTCGACCACGGGACAGGGGACGAATTCACCCCTCCACTTT

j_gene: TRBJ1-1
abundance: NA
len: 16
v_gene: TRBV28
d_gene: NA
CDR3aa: CASTWGGGRGGTEAFF
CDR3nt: TGTGCCAGCACTTGGGGGGGTGGCAGGGGCGGCACTGAAGCTTTCTTT

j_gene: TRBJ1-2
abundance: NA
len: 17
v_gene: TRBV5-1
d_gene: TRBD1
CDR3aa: CASSLGTGVQPNYGYTF
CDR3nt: TGCGCCAGCAGCTTGGGGACAGGCGTCCAGCCGAACTATGGCTACACCTTC

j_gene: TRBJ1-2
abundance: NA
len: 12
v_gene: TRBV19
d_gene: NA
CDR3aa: CASTLGGSGYTF
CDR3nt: TGTGCCAGTACCCTAGGGGGATCTGGCTACACCTTC

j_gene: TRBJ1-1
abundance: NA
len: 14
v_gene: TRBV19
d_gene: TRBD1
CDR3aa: CASTRTGWPTEAFF
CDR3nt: TGTGCCAGTACTAGGACAGGGTGGCCCACTGAAGCTTTCTTT

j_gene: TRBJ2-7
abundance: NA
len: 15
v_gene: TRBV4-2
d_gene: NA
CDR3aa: CASSQGVGQTYEQYF
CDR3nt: TGTGCCAGCAGCCAAGGAGTAGGACAAACCTACGAGCAGTACTTC

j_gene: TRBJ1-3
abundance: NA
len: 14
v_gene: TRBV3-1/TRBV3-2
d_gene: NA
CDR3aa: CASSRGLPGNTIYF
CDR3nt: TGTGCCAGCAGCCGAGGGTTGCCTGGAAACACCATATATTTT

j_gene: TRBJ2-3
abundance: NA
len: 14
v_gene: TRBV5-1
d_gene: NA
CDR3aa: CASSLIPNTDTQYF
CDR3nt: TGCGCCAGCAGCTTAATACCTAACACAGATACGCAGTATTTT

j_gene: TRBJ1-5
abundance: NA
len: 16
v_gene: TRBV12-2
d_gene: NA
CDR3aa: CASRLVGTFSNQPQHF
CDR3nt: TGTGCAAGTCGCTTAGTTGGGACTTTTAGCAATCAGCCCCAGCATTTT

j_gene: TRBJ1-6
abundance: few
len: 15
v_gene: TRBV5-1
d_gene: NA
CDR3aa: CASRFTQGGNSPLHF
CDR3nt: TGCGCCAGCCGTTTCACTCAGGGTGGCAATTCACCCCTCCACTTT

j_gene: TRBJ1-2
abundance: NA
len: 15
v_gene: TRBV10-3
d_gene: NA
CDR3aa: CAISTTGPANYGYTF
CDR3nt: TGTGCCATCAGTACGACAGGCCCCGCTAACTATGGCTACACCTTC

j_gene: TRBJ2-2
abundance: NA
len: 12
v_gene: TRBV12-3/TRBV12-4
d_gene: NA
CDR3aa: CASVGGAGELFF
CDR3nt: TGTGCCAGCGTAGGGGGAGCTGGGGAGCTGTTTTTT

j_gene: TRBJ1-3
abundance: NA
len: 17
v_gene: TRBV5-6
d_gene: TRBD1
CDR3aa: CASSPTGRVLSGNTIYF
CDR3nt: TGTGCCAGCAGCCCGACAGGGCGGGTTCTCTCTGGAAACACCATATATTTT

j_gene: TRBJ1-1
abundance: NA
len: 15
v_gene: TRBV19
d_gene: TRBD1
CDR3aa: CASKPKDRAGAEAFF
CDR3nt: TGTGCCAGTAAGCCGAAGGACAGGGCTGGGGCTGAAGCTTTCTTT

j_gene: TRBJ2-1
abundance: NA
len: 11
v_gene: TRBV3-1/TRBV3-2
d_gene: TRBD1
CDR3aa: CASSPDRQIFF
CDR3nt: TGTGCCAGCAGCCCGGACAGGCAAATTTTCTTC

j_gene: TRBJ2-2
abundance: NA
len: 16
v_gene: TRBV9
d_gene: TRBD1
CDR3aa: CASSPRTGENTGELFF
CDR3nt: TGTGCCAGCAGCCCTAGGACAGGGGAGAACACCGGGGAGCTGTTTTTT

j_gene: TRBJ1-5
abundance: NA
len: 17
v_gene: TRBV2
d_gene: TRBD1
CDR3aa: CASSVTGTGDPGEPQHF
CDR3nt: TGTGCCAGCAGTGTTACCGGGACAGGAGACCCCGGGGAGCCCCAGCATTTT

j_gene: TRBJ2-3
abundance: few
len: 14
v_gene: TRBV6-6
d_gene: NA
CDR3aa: CASSYSYPPDTQYF
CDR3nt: TGTGCCAGCAGTTACTCGTATCCTCCCGATACGCAGTATTTT

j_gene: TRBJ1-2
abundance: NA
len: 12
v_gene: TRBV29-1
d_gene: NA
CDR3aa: CSVVSLGDGYTF
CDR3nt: TGCAGCGTTGTATCCCTCGGGGATGGCTACACCTTC